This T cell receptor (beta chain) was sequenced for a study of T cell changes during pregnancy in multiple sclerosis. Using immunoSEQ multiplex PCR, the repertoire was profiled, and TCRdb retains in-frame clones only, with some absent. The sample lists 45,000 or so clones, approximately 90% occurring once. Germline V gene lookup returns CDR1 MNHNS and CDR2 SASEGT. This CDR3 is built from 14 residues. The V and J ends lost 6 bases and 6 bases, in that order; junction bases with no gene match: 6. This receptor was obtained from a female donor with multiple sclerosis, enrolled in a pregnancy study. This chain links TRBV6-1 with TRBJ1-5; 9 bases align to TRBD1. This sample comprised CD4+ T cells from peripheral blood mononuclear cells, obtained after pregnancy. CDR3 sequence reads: CASRGQGNSQPQHF. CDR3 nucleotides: TGTGCCAGCAGAGGACAGGGGAATTCTCAGCCCCAGCATTTT.